A single sample gave rise to the 23 T cell receptor beta chains below, sequenced in a study of HIV-infected patients and healthy controls. All unsorted peripheral T cells were captured because whole blood was used without fractionation. Alpha and beta constant-region primers primed reverse transcription of about 0.5 ug RNA. Alpha and beta chain libraries were made separately by chain-specific third strand synthesis with multiplexing indices. Using its own MiXCR run on the 5' RACE reads, TCRdb lists one record per CDR3 protein. The table records more than 10,000 distinct CDR3 sequences, 7% to 9% of them present only once. Sequencing was performed on blood. These TCRs come from an adult in good health.

At least ten counts were recorded for this clonotype. J is TRBJ1-1 and V is TRBV30; TRBD1 aligns across 7 bases. The germline CDR1 and CDR2 sequences are GTSNPN and SVGIG (reference sequence). The CDR3 sequence is 14 residues long. Germline trimming cut 2 bases from V and 0 bases from J; bases unmatched to any gene: 3. CDR3 nucleotides: TGTGCCTGGAGTCTTGACAGGGTGAACACTGAAGCTTTCTTT. Translated, it gives CAWSLDRVNTEAFF.

This clonotype has just a few counts. This chain joins TRBV21-1 and TRBJ2-3. TRBV21-1 is described as a pseudogene. This CDR3 region has 16 residues. CDR3 coding DNA: TGTGCCAGCAGCAAAACGAGGAACCGGCCCACAGATACGCAGTATTTT. This codes for CASSKTRNRPTDTQYF.

This clonotype is medium-sized within its sample. The chain links TRBV30 to TRBJ1-6; no clear D. Germline CDR1 reads GTSNPN; CDR2 reads SVGIG (reference sequence). The CDR3 runs to 11 residues. Trimming removed 3 bases from V and 11 bases from J, with 8 bases in between. CDR3 sequence: CAWSLHPPLHF. The CDR3 nucleotides are TGTGCCTGGAGCCTTCATCCACCCCTCCACTTT.

This chain uses TRBV27 with TRBJ2-2, with D possibly matching TRBD1 (5 bases). V was clipped by 3 bases and J by 3 bases, with 8 bases between them. CDR3 length: 14 residues. The V gene's germline CDR1 is MNHEY and CDR2 SMNVEV (reference sequence). The CDR3 DNA follows: TGTGCCAGCAGTTTGGTCAGGGACACCGGGGAGCTGTTTTTT. This sequence encodes CASSLVRDTGELFF.

By frequency in the sample, this clonotype is medium-sized. CDR3 sequence: CASHPWASGRTYNEQFF. CDR3 in DNA: TGTGCCAGCCATCCCTGGGCTAGCGGGCGAACCTACAATGAGCAGTTCTTC. The chain uses TRBV12-3 or TRBV12-4 and TRBJ2-1, with 8 bases identical to TRBD2. Unmatched junction bases numbered 14, after V lost 8 bases and J lost 2 bases. The CDR3 runs 17 residues.

In this sample, this clonotype is medium-sized. CDR3 bases: TGCGCCAGCAGCCGAAGGGTCACCGGGGAGCTGTTTTTT. It encodes CASSRRVTGELFF. The chain is built from TRBV4-1 and TRBJ2-2; D unresolved. V shed 4 bases and J shed 4 bases, with 7 bases lying between them. The CDR3 contains 13 residues. Germline lookup yields CDR1 MGHRA and CDR2 YSYEKL.

Within the sample, this clonotype is medium-sized. This chain connects TRBV4-1 to TRBJ2-6; TRBD2 aligns across 8 bases. V dropped 4 bases and J dropped 1; count of bases not matched to a gene: 9. This CDR3 is 18 amino acids long. The germline gives CDR1 MGHRA, CDR2 YSYEKL. The CDR3 loop is CASSLGGGFRSGANVLTF. The CDR3, as DNA: TGCGCCAGCAGCCTCGGGGGGGGTTTCCGTTCTGGGGCCAACGTCCTGACTTTC.

By proportion, this clonotype is medium-sized. The CDR3 DNA is TGCAGTGTTAAGCGGGGGCCCTACGAGCAGTACTTC. It translates to CSVKRGPYEQYF. The chain combines TRBV20-1 with TRBJ2-7; the match to TRBD2 covers 8 bases. Unmatched junction bases numbered 4, after V lost 7 bases and J lost 2 bases. This CDR3 comprises 12 residues. Germline V gene sequence: CDR1 DFQATT, CDR2 SNEGSKA (reference sequence).

By share, this clonotype counts as medium-sized. The chain employs TRBV2 and TRBJ2-2; 9 bases align to TRBD1. Trimming cost V 6 bases and J 3 bases; bases outside gene matches: 2. This CDR3 is 14 amino acids long. Germline CDR1 reads SNHLY; CDR2 reads FYNNEI. The CDR3 DNA follows: TGTGCCAGCAGCGACAGGGGGTACACCGGGGAGCTGTTTTTT. Protein sequence: CASSDRGYTGELFF. Combining the CDR3 with reference TRBV2 and TRBJ2-2 gives the whole variable domain EPEVTQTPSHQVTQMGQEVILRCVPISNHLYFYWYRQILGQKVEFLVSFYNNEISEKSEIFDDQFSVERPDGSNFTLKIRSTKLEDSAMYFCASSDRGYTGELFFGEGSRLTVL.

Relative to its sample, this clonotype is medium-sized. The chain couples TRBV7-2 to TRBJ2-3; D gene uncertain. V was clipped by 5 bases and J by 2 bases, with 17 bases between them. This CDR3 region has 16 residues. Looked up from germline, CDR1 is SGHTA and CDR2 is FQGNSA. The CDR3 loop is CASSPLADPLTDTQYF. DNA for the CDR3: TGTGCCAGCAGCCCCTTAGCTGACCCCCTCACAGATACGCAGTATTTT.

This clonotype came up a few times. The J gene is TRBJ1-5, the V gene TRBV9; D is unresolved. The V and J ends lost 3 bases and 4 bases respectively, with 5 bases between them. The CDR3 is 12 amino acids. Germline CDR1 and CDR2: SGDLS and YYNGEE. The CDR3 loop is CASSAGNQPQHF. CDR3 nucleotide sequence: TGTGCCAGCAGCGCTGGGAATCAGCCCCAGCATTTT.

This clonotype was observed a handful of times. The chain couples TRBV30 to TRBJ1-2, with TRBD1 identical over 7 bases. Germline V gene sequence: CDR1 GTSNPN, CDR2 SVGIG (reference sequence). Trimming cost V 0 bases and J 4 bases; bases outside gene matches: 8. The CDR3 is 15 residues long. This chain's CDR3 is CAWSVRPRGFYGYTF. DNA for the CDR3: TGTGCCTGGAGTGTACGGCCCAGGGGGTTCTATGGCTACACCTTC.

This clonotype was counted ten times or more. The chain employs TRBV6-2 or TRBV6-3 and TRBJ2-5; D is unresolved. Per germline, CDR1 MNHEY and CDR2 SVGEGT. This CDR3 contains 11 residues. V lost 4 bases and J 5 bases, leaving 5 bases between the germline ends. This CDR3 reads CASSFTETQYF. DNA of the CDR3: TGTGCCAGCAGTTTTACGGAGACCCAGTACTTC.

By share, this clonotype ranks as medium-sized (0.01 to 0.1%). The J gene is TRBJ2-6, the V gene TRBV7-6; no clear D. V was shortened by 5 bases and J by 0 bases, with 8 bases between the two germline ends. Per the germline V gene, CDR1 is SGHVS and CDR2 is FNYEAQ. CDR3 size: 15 residues. The CDR3, as DNA: TGTGCCAGCAGCCCAAAGTCCTCTGGGGCCAACGTCCTGACTTTC. It specifies CASSPKSSGANVLTF.

The rearrangement joins TRBV19 to TRBJ1-5, with TRBD1 matching 9 bases. CDR1 is LNHDA, CDR2 SQIVND, per germline (reference sequence). CDR3 size: 14 residues. The junction had 8 bases not matched to a gene; V was cut back by 9 bases and J by 5 bases. CDR3 region: CASRRTGAYQPQHF. As DNA, the CDR3 is TGTGCCAGCCGTAGGACAGGGGCCTATCAGCCCCAGCATTTT.

V and J are TRBV6-5 and TRBJ2-5; D is undetermined. Trimming took off 6 bases at V and 7 bases at J, with 15 bases between the two ends. The CDR3 extends over 13 amino acids. The germline V gene has CDR1 MNHEY and CDR2 SVGAGI. The CDR3 sequence: CASRRPPKGTQYF. CDR3 sequence (DNA): TGTGCCAGCAGACGGCCCCCGAAAGGGACCCAGTACTTC.

This clonotype ranks as medium-sized. This chain connects TRBV5-1 to TRBJ2-1; 13 bases agree with TRBD2. The CDR3 consists of 15 residues. CDR1 and CDR2 (germline): SGHRS, YFSETQ. With 4 bases clipped from V and 5 bases from J, the junction kept 3 bases outside the gene matches. The CDR3 sequence: CASSLGLAGDNEQFF. CDR3 coding DNA: TGCGCCAGCAGCCTAGGACTAGCGGGAGACAATGAGCAGTTCTTC.

Relative to its sample, this clonotype is medium-sized. This chain joins TRBV7-8 and TRBJ1-5; D is perhaps TRBD1 (5 bases). Germline lookup yields CDR1 SGHVS and CDR2 FQNEAQ. CDR3 size: 16 residues. Trimming took off 1 base at V and 6 bases at J, with 16 bases between the two ends. CDR3 coding DNA: TGTGCCAGCAGCTTAGGGTCGGAAGGGGTAGGTCAGCCCCAGCATTTT. This codes for CASSLGSEGVGQPQHF.

By frequency in the sample, this clonotype is medium-sized. This chain uses TRBV3-1 with TRBJ1-5; the D is unclear. V lost 0 bases and J 12 bases, leaving 12 bases between the germline ends. Germline V gene sequence: CDR1 LGHDT, CDR2 YNNKEL (reference sequence). The CDR3 covers 13 residues. CDR3: CASSQDRGRLQHF. The CDR3, as DNA: TGTGCCAGCAGCCAAGATCGGGGTCGGCTCCAGCATTTT. The whole variable domain, remainder taken from reference TRBV3-1 and TRBJ1-5, is DTAVSQTPKYLVTQMGNDKSIKCEQNLGHDTMYWYKQDSKKFLKIMFSYNNKELIINETVPNRFSPKSPDKAHLNLHINSLELGDSAVYFCASSQDRGRLQHFGDGTRLSIL.

This clonotype was detected only a few times. The rearrangement links TRBV11-2 to TRBJ1-1; D is ambiguous. The germline V gene encodes CDR1 SGHAT and CDR2 FQNNGV. The CDR3 runs 15 residues. With 5 bases removed from V and 0 bases from J, the gap between germline ends came to 13 bases. CDR3 residues: CASSMTPLLNTEAFF. The CDR3 DNA sequence: TGTGCCAGCAGCATGACCCCTCTCCTGAACACTGAAGCTTTCTTT.

This clonotype was seen repeatedly, ten times or more. CDR3 region: CASSTLASETQYF. DNA of the CDR3: TGTGCCAGCAGCACCTTAGCGTCGGAGACCCAGTACTTC. The chain couples TRBV5-4 to TRBJ2-5; perhaps TRBD2 as D (5 bases). In germline, CDR1 is SGHNT, CDR2 YYREEE (reference sequence). The germline V and J ends were trimmed by 4 bases and 5 bases, with 12 bases remaining between them. This CDR3 contains 13 residues.

This sequence joins TRBV29-1 and TRBJ2-4; the D is unclear. CDR1 is SQVTM, CDR2 ANQGSEA, per germline. Trimming took 1 base from V and 0 from J, leaving 7 bases between them. The CDR3 consists of 14 residues. The CDR3 bases are TGCAGCGTTGAAGCGGTACTAGCCAAAAACATTCAGTACTTC. Translation: CSVEAVLAKNIQYF.

Remarks on this clonotype: A read error is possible here, since a much larger clone lies one base away. V usage is TRBV5-1 and J usage is TRBJ2-2; unclear D gene. Germline CDR1 reads SGHRS; CDR2 reads YFSETQ. The ends were cut back, 0 bases at V and 3 bases at J, with 9 bases in the middle. The CDR3 has 15 amino acids. CDR3 nucleotides: TGCGCCAGCAGCTTGGGGAAATTCGACACCGGGGAGCTGTTTTTT. This encodes CASSLGKFDTGELFF.